The T cell receptor (beta chain) described here comes from a study of blood T cell repertoires in COVID-19. About the study: Both acute and convalescent COVID-19 samples were obtained from the United States, Italy and Spain. PBMCs, B-cell-depleted T cells, or T cells were the source of the cDNA or gDNA that made up the material.

Per the original methods: Amplified reference gene primers provided the basis for estimating nucleated cell counts. TCRdb's table, derived via immunoSEQ multiplex PCR, lists solely in-frame clones and lacks some. The V and J calls and the clone size are those of that table, but D and trimming were determined from the DNA. Of 85,000 to 130,000 clones in the sample, approximately 85% were seen once. The CDR3 is made up of 14 amino acids. The V gene lost 0 bases and the J gene lost 6 bases, with 9 bases spanning the gap. Per the germline V gene, CDR1 is SGHKS and CDR2 is YYEKEE (reference sequence). This clone was observed a single time.

What was sequenced was peripheral blood. The TCR originated in a man in his sixties with acute or convalescent COVID-19. The chain employs TRBV5-5 and TRBJ1-4; D uncertain. CDR3 region: CASSLEWADEKLFF. For the CDR3, the DNA is TGTGCCAGCAGCTTGGAGTGGGCTGATGAAAAACTGTTTTTT.